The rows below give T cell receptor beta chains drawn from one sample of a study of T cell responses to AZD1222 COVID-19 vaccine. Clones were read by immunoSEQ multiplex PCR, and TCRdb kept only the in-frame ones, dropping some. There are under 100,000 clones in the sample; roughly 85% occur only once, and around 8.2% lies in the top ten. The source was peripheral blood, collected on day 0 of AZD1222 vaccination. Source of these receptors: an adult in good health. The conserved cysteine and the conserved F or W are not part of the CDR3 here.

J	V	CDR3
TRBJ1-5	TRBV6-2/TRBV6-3	ASSLGQIRGNQPQH
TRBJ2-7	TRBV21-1	ASRTGGFEQY
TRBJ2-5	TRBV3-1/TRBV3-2	ASSQDIARTETQY
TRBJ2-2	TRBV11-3	ASSPDYYTGELF
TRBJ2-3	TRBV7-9	ASSFYRDTTSTDTQY
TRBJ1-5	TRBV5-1	ASSLEGGSNQPQH
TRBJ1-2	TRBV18	ASSPKTANYGYT
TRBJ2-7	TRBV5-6	ASSSDRVFYEQY
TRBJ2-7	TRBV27	ASSFGLDSYEQY
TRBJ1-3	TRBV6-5	ASSFDSISGNTIY
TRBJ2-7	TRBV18	ASSPQDRSSYEQY
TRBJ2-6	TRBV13	ASSGYSGANVLT
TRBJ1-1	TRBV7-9	ASSPPDREGPRGTEAF
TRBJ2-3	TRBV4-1	ASSPGLWPDTQY
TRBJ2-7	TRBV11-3	ASSLTGEQY
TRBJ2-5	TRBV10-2	ASRGTGGEETQY
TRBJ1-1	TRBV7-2	ASSLVASREAEAF
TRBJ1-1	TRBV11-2	ASSLTGGLNTEAF
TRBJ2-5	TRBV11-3	ASSFGGLETQY
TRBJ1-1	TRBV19	ASIDQNTEAF
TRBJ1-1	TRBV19	ASSMDQTGTNTEAF
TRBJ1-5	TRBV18	ASSGSLSNQPQH
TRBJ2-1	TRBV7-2	ASSFPRLGNEQF
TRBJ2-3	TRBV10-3	AISDGTSGGTDTQY
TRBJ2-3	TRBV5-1	ASTVGGRADTQY
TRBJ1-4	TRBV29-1	SGWGATNEKLF
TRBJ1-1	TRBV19	ASSQGAVFTEAF
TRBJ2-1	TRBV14	ASSPRTSGRAGNEQF
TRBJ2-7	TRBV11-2	ASSFGTELDHTLGEQY
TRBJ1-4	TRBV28	ASSALWYSNEKLF
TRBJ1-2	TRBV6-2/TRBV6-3	ASSYSGQGIHGYT
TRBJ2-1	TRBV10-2	ASRNINSYNEQF
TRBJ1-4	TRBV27	ASSLSPGPATNEKLF
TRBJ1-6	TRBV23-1	ASSLRNSPLH
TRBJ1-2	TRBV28	ASRLARFNYGYT
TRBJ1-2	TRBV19	ASSPEHRGASYGYT
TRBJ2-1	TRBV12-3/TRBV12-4	ASSKTGNGEQF
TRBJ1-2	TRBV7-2	ASSLKTGLGLYGYT
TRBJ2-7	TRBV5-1	ASSEGLPNYEQY
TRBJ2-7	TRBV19	ASKSLGFGEQY
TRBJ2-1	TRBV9	ASSVDPRPPRNEQF
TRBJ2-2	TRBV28	ASSLFQGETGELF
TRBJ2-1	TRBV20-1	SASHRGRRNEQF
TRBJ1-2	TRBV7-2	ASSSRGPYGYT
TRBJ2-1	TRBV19	ASSTLPYNEQF
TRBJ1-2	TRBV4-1	ASSFVSRGTFSSGYT
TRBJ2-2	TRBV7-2	ASSLAGANTGELF